These T cell receptor beta chains were read from a single sample in a study of cytomegalovirus exposure and HLA in healthy donors. The assay was immunoSEQ multiplex PCR, and TCRdb's table has in-frame clones only and misses some. This sample has 160,000 or so clones, with roughly three quarters found just once. The sequenced material came from PBMCs. These receptor sequences come from a man aged 60 to 75 in good health and CMV-seronegative. Each CDR3 is given with its conserved first and last residue. D genes are given only for firm matches. A clone size is listed for some rows: how often the clone was seen (once, few, many), or a class if it is expanded.

j_call | v_call | clone_size | d_call | cdr3_nt | cdr3_aa
TRBJ1-1 | TRBV19 | - | - | TGTGCCAGTACCATACACAGAGAGAACACTGAAGCTTTCTTT | CASTIHRENTEAFF
TRBJ1-4 | TRBV5-1 | - | TRBD1 | TGCGCCAGCAGCGCGGAAGGGACAGGGGGGAATGAAAAACTGTTTTTT | CASSAEGTGGNEKLFF
TRBJ2-7 | TRBV28 | - | - | TGTGCCAGCAGTTCTGGATTGGACTTGCTCTCCTACGAGCAGTACTTC | CASSSGLDLLSYEQYF
TRBJ2-5 | TRBV2 | - | - | TGTGCCAGCAGTGAATTGTTGTCAACTCAAGAGACCCAGTACTTC | CASSELLSTQETQYF
TRBJ1-2 | TRBV19 | - | - | TGTGCCAGTAGTATAGGTGGACAGAACTATGGCTACACCTTC | CASSIGGQNYGYTF
TRBJ1-5 | TRBV10-1 | few | - | TGCGCCAGCAGTGAGGTGTACAGAAGGGGGATCCAGCCCCAGCATTTT | CASSEVYRRGIQPQHF
TRBJ2-5 | TRBV7-9 | few | - | TGTTCCAGCAGCTTAAGTCTCGGAGAGACCCAGTACTTC | CSSSLSLGETQYF
TRBJ2-7 | TRBV11-2 | - | - | TGTGCCAGCAGCTTAGGATATAGTTCCTACGAGCAGTACTTC | CASSLGYSSYEQYF
TRBJ2-3 | TRBV5-1 | once | TRBD2 | TGCGCCAGCACCCCCAACATAGCGGGAGGGCATACGCAGTATTTT | CASTPNIAGGHTQYF
TRBJ2-1 | TRBV18 | - | TRBD1 | TGTGCCAGCTCACCCTGGACAGGGTGGGACAATGAGCAGTTCTTC | CASSPWTGWDNEQFF
TRBJ2-5 | TRBV6-5 | few | TRBD1 | TGTGCCAGCAGTTACACGACAGGGAAAGAGACCCAGTACTTC | CASSYTTGKETQYF
TRBJ2-1 | TRBV5-6 | few | TRBD2 | TGTGCCAGCAGCCCGAGCGGGGTCGCCTACAATGAGCAGTTCTTC | CASSPSGVAYNEQFF
TRBJ1-1 | TRBV7-2 | - | - | TGTGCCAGCAGCCGAACCTGGTATAGTGAAGCTTTCTTT | CASSRTWYSEAFF
TRBJ2-2 | TRBV7-3 | once | - | TGTGCCAGCAGCTTAAATGTGGGGCCCGGGGAGCTGTTTTTT | CASSLNVGPGELFF
TRBJ1-4 | TRBV2 | - | TRBD1 | TGTGCCAGCAGTCTGACAGGGGGCGGCTTTAATGATAAACTGTTTTTT | CASSLTGGGFNDKLFF
TRBJ1-3 | TRBV9 | - | - | TGTGCCAGCAGCGTAGCGGGTTACGGAAACACCATATATTTT | CASSVAGYGNTIYF
TRBJ1-2 | TRBV11-1 | - | - | TGTGCCAGCAGTCATCAGGGGAAAGGCTACACCTTC | CASSHQGKGYTF
TRBJ2-1 | TRBV11-1 | - | - | TGTGCCAGCAGCCCCCAGGGCTCCTACAATGAGCAGTTCTTC | CASSPQGSYNEQFF
TRBJ1-4 | TRBV30 | few | TRBD1 | TGTGCCTGGAGTCCCGGACAGGGGGGTAATGAAAAACTGTTTTTT | CAWSPGQGGNEKLFF
TRBJ2-7 | TRBV2 | - | TRBD2 | TGTGCCAGCAGTCTCACTAGCGGGGGGTCTGAACTCTACGAGCAGTACTTC | CASSLTSGGSELYEQYF
TRBJ1-3 | TRBV28 | - | - | TGTGCCAGCACTCTAGAGAGCTCTGGAAACACCACATATTTT | CASTLESSGNTTYF
TRBJ2-2 | TRBV18 | - | TRBD2 | TGTGCCAGCTCACGCGGACTAGCGGGAGACACCGGGGAGCTGTTTTTT | CASSRGLAGDTGELFF
TRBJ2-3 | TRBV27 | - | - | TGTGCCAGCAGTCGCCGGGGTACAGATACGCAGTATTTT | CASSRRGTDTQYF
TRBJ1-3 | TRBV7-2 | - | - | TGTGCCAGCAGCTTAATCAGGGGTGGGGCTGGAAACACCATATATTTT | CASSLIRGGAGNTIYF
TRBJ2-2 | TRBV30 | few | TRBD2 | TGTGCCTGGGGGGGGACTAGCCAAAACACCGGGGAGCTGTTTTTT | CAWGGTSQNTGELFF
TRBJ2-7 | TRBV2 | - | - | TGTGCCAGCCGCATCGAGACAGACTCCTACGAGCAGTACTTC | CASRIETDSYEQYF
TRBJ2-7 | TRBV7-9 | once | - | TGTGCCAGCAGCTTCGGAGTCTCCTACGAGCAGTACTTC | CASSFGVSYEQYF
TRBJ2-5 | TRBV29-1 | - | - | TGCAGCGTGGGCGGAGGGGGAGGGGAGACCCAGTACTTC | CSVGGGGGETQYF
TRBJ2-7 | TRBV28 | - | TRBD1 | TGTGCCAGCAGTTTCCCACAGGGGTCTGCATACGAGCAGTACTTC | CASSFPQGSAYEQYF
TRBJ2-7 | TRBV5-6 | - | TRBD1 | TGTGCCAGCTCCTGGGACAGGGGATACGAGCAGTACTTC | CASSWDRGYEQYF
TRBJ2-7 | TRBV5-4 | - | TRBD2 | TGTGCCAGCAGCCCTTCCCTAGCGGGGGGATTATACGAGCAGTACTTC | CASSPSLAGGLYEQYF
TRBJ2-2 | TRBV11-3 | - | TRBD2 | TGTGCCAGCAGCTCCTTTAGCGGGATCACCGGGGAGCTGTTTTTT | CASSSFSGITGELFF
TRBJ1-5 | TRBV27 | - | - | TGTGCCAGCAGTTTCATCCAGGATCAGCCCCAGCATTTT | CASSFIQDQPQHF
TRBJ2-3 | TRBV5-1 | - | - | TGCGCCAGCAATGAACAAAGCACAGATACGCAGTATTTT | CASNEQSTDTQYF
TRBJ2-1 | TRBV7-3 | - | - | TGTGCCAGCACTTCAAACCGGGGGGCTTCCTACAATGAGCAGTTCTTC | CASTSNRGASYNEQFF
TRBJ2-2 | TRBV7-9 | once | TRBD2 | TGTGCCAGCAGCTTACTAGCGGGGACTACCGGGGAGCTGTTTTTT | CASSLLAGTTGELFF
TRBJ1-2 | TRBV5-4 | - | - | TGTGCCAGCAGCAGGGAGGACTATGGCTACACCTTC | CASSREDYGYTF
TRBJ2-7 | TRBV19 | - | TRBD2 | TGTGCCAGTAGTACAAGGACTAGCGGTTTCTACGAGCAGTACTTC | CASSTRTSGFYEQYF